The rows below give T cell receptor beta chains drawn from one sample of a study of neurological immune-mediated disorders. TCRdb redid the calling of the 5' RACE reads with MiXCR, one entry per CDR3 protein. The sample lists approximately 80,000 distinct CDR3 sequences, 3.5% to 4.5% occurring once. Sample: PBMCs. All receptors derive from a woman in her fifties or sixties with multiple sclerosis. Both conserved end residues are part of each CDR3. Fields, in order: J gene, clone size, V gene, D gene, CDR3 protein. The D gene is left open where the match is weak. Some rows have no size entry. The others give once, few or many, or a class for an expanded clone.

j_call: TRBJ1-5
clone_size: few
v_call: TRBV20-1
d_call: .
cdr3_aa: CSAPHPGANQPQHF

j_call: TRBJ2-6
clone_size: many
v_call: TRBV3-1
d_call: .
cdr3_aa: CASSQERAQANVLTF

j_call: TRBJ2-1
clone_size: many
v_call: TRBV4-1
d_call: .
cdr3_aa: CASSQESWGPQFF

j_call: TRBJ1-5
clone_size: many
v_call: TRBV27
d_call: .
cdr3_aa: CASSLSGVGQPQHF

j_call: TRBJ1-5
clone_size: many
v_call: TRBV12-5
d_call: .
cdr3_aa: CASGLGSNQPQHF

j_call: TRBJ1-1
clone_size: many
v_call: TRBV7-2
d_call: TRBD1
cdr3_aa: CASSLDGTGITEAFF

j_call: TRBJ1-2
clone_size: many
v_call: TRBV20-1
d_call: .
cdr3_aa: CSATVQEQDYGYTF

j_call: TRBJ1-2
clone_size: .
v_call: TRBV5-1
d_call: .
cdr3_aa: CASSPGSLPYTF

j_call: TRBJ1-5
clone_size: many
v_call: TRBV6-6
d_call: .
cdr3_aa: CASTQVKGGNQPQHF

j_call: TRBJ1-4
clone_size: many
v_call: TRBV20-1
d_call: TRBD1
cdr3_aa: CSARARTGGKLFF

j_call: TRBJ2-4
clone_size: many
v_call: TRBV5-1
d_call: TRBD1
cdr3_aa: CASSWDRSKNIQYF

j_call: TRBJ2-2
clone_size: many
v_call: TRBV3-1
d_call: TRBD1
cdr3_aa: CASSLGQGKAGELFF

j_call: TRBJ2-1
clone_size: many
v_call: TRBV20-1
d_call: TRBD1
cdr3_aa: CSARYIGQGAWNEQFF

j_call: TRBJ1-2
clone_size: many
v_call: TRBV29-1
d_call: .
cdr3_aa: CSGGEGYGYTF

j_call: TRBJ2-7
clone_size: many
v_call: TRBV10-3
d_call: .
cdr3_aa: CAISETGGYEQYF

j_call: TRBJ1-5
clone_size: many
v_call: TRBV7-9
d_call: .
cdr3_aa: CASSLANNPAGPQHF

j_call: TRBJ2-5
clone_size: many
v_call: TRBV5-6
d_call: .
cdr3_aa: CASSHWGGRRGQETQYF

j_call: TRBJ2-5
clone_size: many
v_call: TRBV14
d_call: .
cdr3_aa: CASSQGVTMYQETQYF

j_call: TRBJ2-7
clone_size: few
v_call: TRBV28
d_call: .
cdr3_aa: CASSLRDEQYF

j_call: TRBJ2-7
clone_size: .
v_call: TRBV2
d_call: .
cdr3_aa: CASRGRDKTYEQYF

j_call: TRBJ2-5
clone_size: many
v_call: TRBV5-1
d_call: .
cdr3_aa: CASSLGQNQETQYF

j_call: TRBJ2-7
clone_size: few
v_call: TRBV6-6
d_call: TRBD1
cdr3_aa: CASSTSGQGTYEQYF

j_call: TRBJ2-7
clone_size: many
v_call: TRBV3-1
d_call: .
cdr3_aa: CASSQALAREQYF

j_call: TRBJ2-7
clone_size: many
v_call: TRBV18
d_call: .
cdr3_aa: CASSRPGPYEQYF

j_call: TRBJ2-7
clone_size: many
v_call: TRBV28
d_call: .
cdr3_aa: CASIVFRGAAEQYF

j_call: TRBJ2-1
clone_size: many
v_call: TRBV27
d_call: .
cdr3_aa: CASSPTGPRDNEQFF

j_call: TRBJ1-2
clone_size: .
v_call: TRBV12-3/TRBV12-4
d_call: TRBD1
cdr3_aa: CANSPRTGPIYGYTF

j_call: TRBJ2-5
clone_size: many
v_call: TRBV9
d_call: .
cdr3_aa: CASNRGDIQETQYF

j_call: TRBJ2-2
clone_size: many
v_call: TRBV24-1
d_call: .
cdr3_aa: CATSGRGNTGELFF

j_call: TRBJ1-1
clone_size: many
v_call: TRBV6-5
d_call: .
cdr3_aa: CASSRDGGGPEAFF

j_call: TRBJ2-1
clone_size: many
v_call: TRBV4-2
d_call: .
cdr3_aa: CASSQDVWNEQFF

j_call: TRBJ2-1
clone_size: many
v_call: TRBV24-1
d_call: TRBD1
cdr3_aa: CATQGQFGEQFF

j_call: TRBJ2-7
clone_size: many
v_call: TRBV5-1
d_call: TRBD1
cdr3_aa: CASSSSQGAGNEQYF